This paragraph covers one TCR beta chain sequence. Its specificity is unknown. Generated by immunoSEQ multiplex PCR, the TCRdb table keeps only in-frame clones and is missing some. The profile shows 40,000 to 45,000 clones, around two thirds of them singletons. The data belong to a study of vaccination effects on CD4 cells after COVID-19. Whole-study context: Post-vaccine specimens were collected at a median of 72 days following the second dose. Overall study results and limits: Early timepoints after infection were absent, and convalescent patients were few in the study.

Between days 9 and 10 of culture, CD4+ T cells were separated out. Vaccine administered to participants consisted of two doses of either BNT162b2 or mRNA-1273. No vaccinee had earlier SARS-CoV-2 infection, and nucleocapsid antibodies were negative. V shed 3 bases and J 8 bases; nucleotides not matched to a gene: 8. This CDR3 comprises 17 residues. Germline assignment: CDR1 LNHNV and CDR2 YYDKDF (reference sequence). This receptor was taken from a human donor who received a COVID-19 vaccine. This material consisted of CD4+ T cells from PBMCs cultured without peptide, taken after COVID-19 vaccination. The gene calls are TRBV15 and TRBJ2-2; TRBD2 matches at 14 bases. The CDR3 nucleotides are TGTGCCACCAGCAGTAAGACTAGCGGGAGGGCCAAGGGGGAGCTGTTTTTT. Its protein product is CATSSKTSGRAKGELFF.